These T cell receptor beta chains were read from a single sample in a study of blood T cell repertoires in COVID-19. Sequencing was performed with immunoSEQ multiplex PCR; in TCRdb, only in-frame clones are kept and a portion is missing. The data show approximately 200,000 clones, 88% seen once. The sequencing input was peripheral blood. The receptors originated from a man between 65 and 80 years old with acute or convalescent COVID-19. Both conserved end residues are part of each CDR3. A D gene is named only where the DNA matches it firmly.

J	V	D	CDR3	DNA
TRBJ2-2	TRBV2	TRBD1	CASSRQGIRNTGELFF	TGTGCCAGCAGTAGACAGGGGATTAGGAACACCGGGGAGCTGTTTTTT
TRBJ2-7	TRBV28	TRBD2	CASSSSGRGYEQYF	TGTGCCAGCAGTTCTAGCGGGAGAGGCTACGAGCAGTACTTC
TRBJ2-1	TRBV20-1	.	CSASRVYEQFF	TGCAGTGCTAGTCGCGTGTATGAGCAGTTCTTC
TRBJ2-7	TRBV11-3	TRBD2	CASSRTSLHEQYF	TGTGCCAGCAGTCGGACTAGCCTCCACGAGCAGTACTTC
TRBJ2-3	TRBV6-5	TRBD1	CASTGGAGDTQYF	TGTGCCAGCACAGGGGGCGCGGGAGATACGCAGTATTTT
TRBJ2-1	TRBV7-3	.	CASSLMPGQYNEQFF	TGTGCCAGCAGCTTAATGCCAGGCCAATACAATGAGCAGTTCTTC
TRBJ2-7	TRBV7-8	.	CASSRTHNTYEQYF	TGTGCCAGCAGTCGGACACATAACACCTACGAGCAGTACTTC
TRBJ2-3	TRBV14	TRBD2	CASSRGLATDTQYF	TGTGCCAGCAGCCGCGGACTAGCGACAGATACGCAGTATTTT
TRBJ2-7	TRBV5-6	TRBD2	CASSPSRRLAAYEQYF	TGTGCCAGCAGCCCTTCCCGCCGACTAGCCGCATACGAGCAGTACTTC
TRBJ2-4	TRBV4-3	TRBD2	CASSQDRTGGRSKNIQYF	TGCGCCAGCAGCCAAGATCGCACGGGGGGTCGATCCAAAAACATTCAGTACTTC
TRBJ1-5	TRBV7-3	.	CASSLSGDQPQHF	TGTGCCAGCAGCCTTTCGGGGGATCAGCCCCAGCATTTT
TRBJ1-5	TRBV19	.	CASSMERGNQPQHF	TGTGCCAGTAGTATGGAGCGGGGCAATCAGCCCCAGCATTTT
TRBJ2-4	TRBV6-5	TRBD2	CASTSGGTSRDIQYF	TGTGCCAGCACCTCGGGGGGGACTAGCCGGGACATTCAGTACTTC
TRBJ1-1	TRBV28	.	CASSLSPPAEAFF	TGTGCCAGCAGTTTAAGCCCCCCCGCTGAAGCTTTCTTT